This T cell receptor (beta chain) was identified in a study of shared clonotypes between healthy human individuals. Whole-study findings and limits: Among four donors, approximately 4.6% of naive CD4 clonotypes were found in common. Against clonotypes common to all four donors, non-shared ones had lower generation probabilities. Clonotype sharing among donors was expected to depend on sequencing depth.

Sequencing used immunoSEQ multiplex PCR; TCRdb keeps in-frame clones, though not all of them. The profile covers 2.5 million or so clones, with just over 90% appearing a single time and more than 0.12% taken by the ten largest. Regarding this clone: What it recognizes is unknown.

The TCR originated in a man between 18 and 35 years old in good health. Sequenced sample: naive CD4+ T cells sorted from blood. Described subset: CD45RA+ positively selected.

CDR3 sequence: CASSAPNGYRSNSPLHF. The CDR3 nucleotides are TGTGCCAGCAGCGCCCCAAACGGGTACCGCAGTAATTCACCCCTCCACTTT. The chain links TRBV28 to TRBJ1-6; D call uncertain. From germline, CDR1 is MDHEN and CDR2 SYDVKM. The germline V and J ends were trimmed by 6 bases and 6 bases, with 21 bases remaining between them. This CDR3 is built from 17 residues.